The 9 T cell receptor beta chains below all came from one sample that was sequenced in a study of blood T cell repertoires in COVID-19. Clones were read by immunoSEQ multiplex PCR, and TCRdb kept only the in-frame ones, dropping some. The repertoire includes about 110,000 clones, over 60% of them detected once, and around 4.4% sits in the top ten. Sequencing input: peripheral blood. These receptor sequences come from a man aged 65-85 years with acute or convalescent COVID-19.

DNA of the CDR3: TGCGCCAGCAGCCAACCGGGACAGGGTTACATAGCAATTCGCAATCAGCCCCAGCATTTT. Translation: CASSQPGQGYIAIRNQPQHF. The V gene is TRBV5-1, the J gene TRBJ1-5; 9 bases map to TRBD1. V gave up 4 bases and J gave up 2 bases; unmatched junction bases: 19. Germline assignment: CDR1 SGHRS and CDR2 YFSETQ. The CDR3 runs 20 residues.

The chain is built from TRBV5-4 and TRBJ2-2; 9 bases fit TRBD1. Trimming cost V 3 bases and J 7 bases; bases outside gene matches: 7. This CDR3 has 15 amino acids. Germline V lookup: CDR1 SGHNT, CDR2 YYREEE (reference sequence). In DNA, the CDR3 is TGTGCCAGCAGCTCCTCAACAGGGGGCCACGGGGAGCTGTTTTTT. Protein product: CASSSSTGGHGELFF.

This clone was counted between two and nine times. The V gene is TRBV29-1, the J gene TRBJ1-1; tentatively, D is TRBD1 (5 bases). Germline values: CDR1 SQVTM, CDR2 ANQGSEA. This CDR3 region has 14 residues. V lost 7 bases, J lost 4 bases, and 19 bases lay in between. This CDR3 reads CSARPQIGGTEAFF. The CDR3 DNA reads TGCAGCGCCCGACCCCAGATCGGGGGCACTGAAGCTTTCTTT.

V gene TRBV2 combines with J gene TRBJ2-2, with TRBD2 matching 10 bases. V shed 6 bases, J shed 5 bases, and the junction held 15 bases outside the gene matches. CDR3 length equals 18 residues. The germline V gene encodes CDR1 SNHLY and CDR2 FYNNEI. This chain's CDR3 is CASSRGLASSPRTGELFF. The CDR3 coding sequence is TGTGCCAGCAGCCGGGGACTAGCGTCGAGTCCTCGTACCGGGGAGCTGTTTTTT.

The V and J genes are TRBV5-1 and TRBJ2-5; D unclear. CDR1 SGHRS and CDR2 YFSETQ come from the germline V gene. V was pared by 0 bases and J by 5 bases, with 14 bases between. The CDR3 totals 15 residues. CDR3 in amino acids: CASSLGPSRRETQYF. In DNA form, the CDR3 reads TGCGCCAGCAGCTTGGGTCCGAGTCGTCGGGAGACCCAGTACTTC. Full variable domain (rest looked up from reference TRBV5-1 and TRBJ2-5): KAGVTQTPRYLIKTRGQQVTLSCSPISGHRSVSWYQQTPGQGLQFLFEYFSETQRNKGNFPGRFSGRQFSNSRSEMNVSTLELGDSALYLCASSLGPSRRETQYFGPGTRLLVL.

The table lists this clone with a few counts. CDR3 loop: CASSNDRTDGYTF. CDR3 DNA: TGTGCCAGTAGTAATGACAGGACGGATGGCTACACCTTC. The V gene is TRBV19, the J gene TRBJ1-2, with a possible D match to TRBD1 (6 bases). Germline V CDR1 and CDR2: LNHDA, SQIVND (reference sequence). The V end lost 4 bases, the J end lost 6 bases, and 12 bases lay between the germline ends. This CDR3 region has 13 residues.

The CDR3 sequence is CSVEAGSSSPGANVLTF. Here the CDR3 DNA reads TGCAGCGTTGAGGCAGGCAGTTCAAGTCCTGGGGCCAACGTCCTGACTTTC. The V and J genes are TRBV29-1 and TRBJ2-6; D not certain. The CDR3 has 17 residues. V was trimmed by 3 bases and J by 2 bases, leaving 17 bases between them. The V gene's germline CDR1 is SQVTM and CDR2 ANQGSEA.

The V and J genes are TRBV27 and TRBJ1-2, with 7 positions matching TRBD1. Trimming at V came to 3 bases and at J to 0 bases, leaving 1 base not matched to a gene. CDR3 length equals 14 residues. Germline V gene lookup returns CDR1 MNHEY and CDR2 SMNVEV (reference sequence). The CDR3 nucleotides read TGTGCCAGCAGTTTTCAGGGGGCTAACTATGGCTACACCTTC. This translates into CASSFQGANYGYTF.

The chain uses TRBV12-3 or TRBV12-4 and TRBJ1-2; D remains unclear. V lost 6 bases to trimming and J lost 8 bases, with 13 bases between them. The length of the CDR3 is 12 residues. The CDR3 region is CASSFDLRGYTF. In DNA, the CDR3 is TGTGCCAGCAGCTTCGACTTGAGGGGCTACACCTTC.